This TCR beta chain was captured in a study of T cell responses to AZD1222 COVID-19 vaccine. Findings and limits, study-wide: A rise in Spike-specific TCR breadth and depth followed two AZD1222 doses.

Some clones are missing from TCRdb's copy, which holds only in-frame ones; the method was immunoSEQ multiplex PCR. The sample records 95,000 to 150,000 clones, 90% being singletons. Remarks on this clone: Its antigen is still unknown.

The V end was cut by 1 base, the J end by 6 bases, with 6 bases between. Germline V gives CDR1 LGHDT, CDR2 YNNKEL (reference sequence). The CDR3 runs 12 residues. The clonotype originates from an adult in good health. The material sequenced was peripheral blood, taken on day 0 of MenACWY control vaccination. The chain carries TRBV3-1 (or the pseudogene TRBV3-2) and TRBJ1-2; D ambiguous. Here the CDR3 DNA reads TGTGCCAGCAGCCAAGGACCGGATGGCTACACCTTC. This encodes CASSQGPDGYTF.